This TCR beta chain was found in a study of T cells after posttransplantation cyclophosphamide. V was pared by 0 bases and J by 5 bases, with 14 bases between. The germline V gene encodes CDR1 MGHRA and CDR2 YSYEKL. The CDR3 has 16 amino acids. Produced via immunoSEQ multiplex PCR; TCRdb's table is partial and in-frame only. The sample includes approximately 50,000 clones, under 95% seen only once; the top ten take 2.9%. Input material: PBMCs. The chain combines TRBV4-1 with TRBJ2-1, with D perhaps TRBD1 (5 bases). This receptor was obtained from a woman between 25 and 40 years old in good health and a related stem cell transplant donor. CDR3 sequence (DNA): TGCGCCAGCAGCCAAGATCTAAGGGGTATTGACAATGAGCAGTTCTTC. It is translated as CASSQDLRGIDNEQFF.